This T cell receptor (beta chain) emerged from a study of early T cells in non-severe SARS-CoV-2 infection. Whole-study results and caveats: Matching results from VDJdb favored anti-spike CD8 responses, leaving private and CD4 specificities undetected.

This clonotype was counted a few times. Its target is unknown. Trimming pared 1 base from V and 0 bases from J, leaving 9 bases between. There are 15 residues in the CDR3. Looked up from germline, CDR1 is SEHNR and CDR2 is FQNEAQ (reference sequence). Unique molecular identifier tags were affixed to discrete cDNA molecules. Using its own MiXCR run on the 5' RACE reads, TCRdb lists one record per CDR3 protein. The profile shows 84,000 or so distinct CDR3 sequences, 13% to 15% of them singletons. The genes are TRBV7-9 and TRBJ1-1, with a tentative D call TRBD1 (5 bases). The sample was whole blood. This clonotype was obtained from an adult who was a healthcare worker with PCR-confirmed SARS-CoV-2 infection or an uninfected control (not recorded which). CDR3 amino acids: CASSLVGPLNTEAFF. For the CDR3, the DNA is TGTGCCAGCAGCTTAGTGGGGCCGTTGAACACTGAAGCTTTCTTT.